This note documents a single T cell receptor beta chain sequence. Its cognate antigen is unknown. The data belong to a study of PD-1 blockade in classical Hodgkin lymphoma. Whole-study findings and limits: Prior therapy or disease activity may underlie the repertoire differences, whose causes remain undefined. Baseline diversity resembling that of newly diagnosed patients was seen in complete responders.

Here immunoSEQ multiplex PCR was the method, and the copy in TCRdb shows in-frame clones only, minus some. The sample lists roughly 140,000 clones, around 73% occurring once. Every one of the patients relapsed after autologous stem cell transplantation (brentuximab vedotin exposure was variable). The sequence was collected from a human donor with classical Hodgkin lymphoma. This specimen was peripheral blood mononuclear cells (PBMCs), taken before the second cycle of nivolumab.

The chain's CDR3 is CASSAGAGARFYEQYF. CDR3 DNA sequence: TGTGCCAGCAGCGCTGGGGCGGGGGCCCGTTTTTACGAGCAGTACTTC. The chain links TRBV13 to TRBJ2-7; maybe TRBD2 (7 bases). V was cut by 5 bases and J by 4 bases, with 21 bases left in between. From germline, CDR1 is PRHDT and CDR2 FYEKMQ (reference sequence). This CDR3 contains 16 residues.